Following are 26 T cell receptor beta chains from one sample sequenced in a study of cytomegalovirus exposure and HLA in healthy donors. The PCR ran on 60 Vbeta and 13 Jbeta primers. Some clones are missing from TCRdb's copy, which holds only in-frame ones; the method was immunoSEQ multiplex PCR. This sample has roughly 160,000 clones, with 75% to 85% found just once. Sequenced sample: PBMCs. The receptors were sampled from a woman in her 50s in good health and CMV-seronegative.

The chain employs TRBV11-2 and TRBJ1-1; D may be TRBD1 (5 bases). Germline CDR1 is SGHAT and CDR2 is FQNNGV. Trimming removed 3 bases at V and 5 bases at J, with 10 bases between. The CDR3 contains 13 residues. The CDR3 nucleotides are TGTGCCAGCAGCTTGGACATTAGGACTGAAGCTTTCTTT. Translating gives CASSLDIRTEAFF. The variable domain in full, with the rest retrieved from reference TRBV11-2 and TRBJ1-1, is EAGVAQSPRYKIIEKRQSVAFWCNPISGHATLYWYQQILGQGPKLLIQFQNNGVVDDSQLPKDRFSAERLKGVDSTLKIQPAKLEDSAVYLCASSLDIRTEAFFGQGTRLTVV.

The count of this clone is one. This rearrangement joins TRBV7-6 to TRBJ1-2, with TRBD1 matching over 7 bases. Trimming at V came to 5 bases and at J to 4 bases, leaving 4 bases not matched to a gene. The CDR3 runs to 13 residues. Germline CDR1 and CDR2: SGHVS and FNYEAQ. CDR3 in amino acids: CASSATGVYGYTF. CDR3 coding DNA: TGTGCCAGCAGCGCAACAGGGGTCTATGGCTACACCTTC.

The V and J genes are TRBV21-1 and TRBJ1-1. TRBV21-1 is a listed pseudogene. The length of the CDR3 is 19 residues. CDR3 in amino acids: CASSKAYGLRGIGTTEAFF. The CDR3, as DNA: TGTGCCAGCAGCAAAGCATATGGGTTGAGAGGGATCGGAACCACTGAAGCTTTCTTT.

This clone showed up just once. The gene calls are TRBV30 and TRBJ2-1; possibly TRBD1 for D (5 bases). With 1 base removed from V and 12 bases from J, the gap between germline ends came to 16 bases. This CDR3 comprises 13 residues. CDR1 is GTSNPN and CDR2 is SVGIG in the germline V gene (reference sequence). The CDR3 sequence is CAWSGGPSFPQFF. Here the CDR3 DNA reads TGTGCCTGGAGTGGGGGCCCCTCTTTCCCGCAGTTCTTC.

The rearrangement links TRBV6-1 to TRBJ2-7; D remains ambiguous. V was cut by 2 bases and J by 0 bases, with 5 bases left in between. The CDR3 extends over 13 amino acids. Germline values: CDR1 MNHNS, CDR2 SASEGT. CDR3 DNA sequence: TGTGCCAGCAGTGAAACAAGCTCCTACGAGCAGTACTTC. Translating it yields CASSETSSYEQYF.

This clone showed up just a few times. The chain combines TRBV4-3 with TRBJ2-3; D gene uncertain. CDR1 and CDR2 (germline): LGHNA, YSLEER. V was pared by 4 bases and J by 4 bases, with 9 bases between. This CDR3 region has 13 residues. The CDR3, as DNA: TGCGCCAGCAGCCTTAGTGGTGCAGATACGCAGTATTTT. Translated, it gives CASSLSGADTQYF.

The chain employs TRBV4-1 and TRBJ1-4; D gene ambiguous. The CDR3 is 15 amino acids. Germline V lookup: CDR1 MGHRA, CDR2 YSYEKL. Trimming removed 0 bases from V and 3 bases from J, with 8 bases in between. CDR3 sequence reads: CASSQDRGANEKLFF. The CDR3 coding sequence is TGCGCCAGCAGCCAAGACCGGGGAGCTAATGAAAAACTGTTTTTT.

The rearrangement links TRBV7-2 to TRBJ2-7, with D possibly matching TRBD1 (5 bases). Trimming cost V 2 bases and J 2 bases, with 10 bases left between them. The CDR3 totals 14 residues. Germline loops: CDR1 SGHTA, CDR2 FQGNSA. For the CDR3, the DNA is TGTGCCAGCAGCTTACAGGGTGGCGCCTACGAGCAGTACTTC. It yields the protein CASSLQGGAYEQYF.

A single count supports this clone. V is TRBV7-6 and J is TRBJ2-5, with D possibly matching TRBD1 (5 bases). Germline V gene lookup returns CDR1 SGHVS and CDR2 FNYEAQ. V was shortened by 1 base and J by 2 bases, with 11 bases between the two germline ends. The CDR3 contains 15 residues. As DNA, the CDR3 is TGTGCCAGCAGCTTAGGGGGCTTGGGGCAAGAGACCCAGTACTTC. Encoded protein: CASSLGGLGQETQYF.

This sequence joins TRBV6-1 and TRBJ2-3; a weak D match, TRBD1 (5 bases). Trimming took 1 base from V and 2 from J, leaving 10 bases between them. The CDR3 totals 15 residues. Per germline, CDR1 MNHNS and CDR2 SASEGT. The CDR3 sequence is CASSEEGLVTDTQYF. The CDR3 DNA sequence: TGTGCCAGCAGTGAAGAGGGGCTCGTCACAGATACGCAGTATTTT.

This chain uses TRBV15 with TRBJ2-7; no clear D gene. Trimming cost V 0 bases and J 6 bases, with 12 bases left between them. From germline, CDR1 is LNHNV and CDR2 YYDKDF (reference sequence). There are 14 residues in the CDR3. The CDR3, as DNA: TGTGCCACCAGCAGAGATTTCGACATTTCCGAGCAGTACTTC. This translates into CATSRDFDISEQYF.

The V and J genes are TRBV27 and TRBJ2-7; TRBD1 matches 12 bases. In germline, CDR1 is MNHEY, CDR2 SMNVEV (reference sequence). V lost 5 bases and J lost 2; bases outside the gene matches: 10. There are 17 residues in the CDR3. The CDR3 sequence is CASSPGRDRGPTYEQYF. In nucleotides, the CDR3 is TGTGCCAGCAGTCCCGGGCGGGACAGGGGGCCGACCTACGAGCAGTACTTC.

This chain connects TRBV5-5 to TRBJ1-6; D not certain. Germline V gene data show CDR1 as SGHKS and CDR2 as YYEKEE (reference sequence). The CDR3 contains 17 residues. The V gene lost 4 bases and the J gene lost 0 bases, with 14 bases spanning the gap. As DNA, the CDR3 is TGTGCCAGCAGCCTCGCGGGAGGCCGCTCCTATAATTCACCCCTCCACTTT. This encodes CASSLAGGRSYNSPLHF.

The rearrangement links TRBV19 to TRBJ2-1; the match to TRBD2 covers 8 bases. The germline V gene encodes CDR1 LNHDA and CDR2 SQIVND (reference sequence). V trimming: 7 bases; J trimming: 10 bases; junction bases outside the gene matches: 3. The CDR3 has 11 residues. The CDR3 here is CASTRGGEQFF. For the CDR3, the DNA is TGTGCCAGTACTCGCGGGGGGGAGCAGTTCTTC.

V is TRBV5-1 and J is TRBJ1-6; D remains ambiguous. Trimming shortened V by 3 bases and J by 0 bases, and 10 bases separated the two germline ends. CDR3 length: 16 residues. The germline V gene has CDR1 SGHRS and CDR2 YFSETQ. The CDR3 loop is CASSSTPSSYNSPLHF. The CDR3, as DNA: TGCGCCAGCAGCTCTACCCCGAGCTCCTATAATTCACCCCTCCACTTT.

The chain has TRBV5-1 and TRBJ1-1, with TRBD1 identical over 8 bases. This CDR3 has 14 residues. The trim removed 5 bases at V and 8 bases at J, leaving 11 bases unmatched. The V gene's germline CDR1 is SGHRS and CDR2 YFSETQ. CDR3 bases: TGCGCCAGCAGACCAGGACAGGGAAGCGCGGAAGCTTTCTTT. Translating it yields CASRPGQGSAEAFF. Supplemented by reference TRBV5-1 and TRBJ1-1, the full variable domain reads KAGVTQTPRYLIKTRGQQVTLSCSPISGHRSVSWYQQTPGQGLQFLFEYFSETQRNKGNFPGRFSGRQFSNSRSEMNVSTLELGDSALYLCASRPGQGSAEAFFGQGTRLTVV.

The chain has TRBV5-4 and TRBJ1-2; D perhaps matches TRBD1 (5 bases). Per the germline V gene, CDR1 is SGHNT and CDR2 is YYREEE (reference sequence). The CDR3 is made up of 13 amino acids. V was trimmed by 4 bases and J by 7 bases, leaving 14 bases between them. The CDR3 region has the DNA TGTGCCAGCAGCGATGGGGGAGGACGTGGCTACACCTTC. This sequence encodes CASSDGGGRGYTF.

This clone was picked up a small number of times. The chain recombines TRBV7-3 with TRBJ2-2; D is possibly TRBD1 (5 bases). In germline, CDR1 is SGHTA, CDR2 FQGTGA. CDR3 length: 14 amino acids. Deletions cut 5 bases from V and 2 bases from J, with 9 bases between. In DNA, the CDR3 is TGTGCCAGCAGCCAGGGATCCAACACCGGGGAGCTGTTTTTT. It yields the protein CASSQGSNTGELFF.

The rearrangement joins TRBV30 to TRBJ2-7, with TRBD1 as a possible D gene (5 bases). The CDR3 contains 12 residues. Germline V gene lookup returns CDR1 GTSNPN and CDR2 SVGIG (reference sequence). V was trimmed by 0 bases and J by 5 bases, leaving 8 bases between them. Here the CDR3 reads CAWSVGVNEQYF. The DNA for the CDR3 is TGTGCCTGGAGTGTAGGGGTAAACGAGCAGTACTTC.

The V gene is TRBV28, the J gene TRBJ2-2, with D maybe TRBD1 (6 bases). This CDR3 has 14 residues. The germline V and J ends were trimmed by 6 bases and 1 base, with 9 bases remaining between them. Germline CDR1 and CDR2: MDHEN and SYDVKM. CDR3 residues: CASRKTGNTGELFF. For the CDR3, the DNA is TGTGCCAGCAGAAAGACAGGGAACACCGGGGAGCTGTTTTTT.

V gene TRBV7-2 combines with J gene TRBJ1-5, with D perhaps matching TRBD1 (5 bases). This CDR3 contains 16 residues. Trimming removed 5 bases at V and 6 bases at J, with 20 bases between. Per germline, CDR1 SGHTA and CDR2 FQGNSA. For the CDR3, the DNA is TGTGCCAGCAGCCAAATACTGGGAGGGGCGTCTCAGCCCCAGCATTTT. Its translation is CASSQILGGASQPQHF.

This chain joins TRBV6-5 and TRBJ1-2; D remains ambiguous. This CDR3 is 15 amino acids long. Deletions cut 0 bases from V and 4 bases from J, with 12 bases between. Germline V gene data show CDR1 as MNHEY and CDR2 as SVGAGI. In nucleotides, the CDR3 is TGTGCCAGCAGTTACTCGAAGACCCCGGGCTATGGCTACACCTTC. Its translation is CASSYSKTPGYGYTF.

The chain carries TRBV5-1 and TRBJ2-3; TRBD2 matches 10 bases. Trimming cost V 3 bases and J 1 base; bases outside gene matches: 17. The CDR3 covers 20 residues. Germline V gives CDR1 SGHRS, CDR2 YFSETQ. The CDR3 here is CASSSAGGSGRFLGTDTQYF. The CDR3 DNA is TGCGCCAGCAGCTCCGCCGGGGGTAGCGGGAGGTTCCTTGGCACAGATACGCAGTATTTT.

The chain has TRBV6-1 and TRBJ1-5; D is undetermined. The germline V and J ends were trimmed by 3 bases and 5 bases, with 11 bases remaining between them. The CDR3 is 14 amino acids. From germline, CDR1 is MNHNS and CDR2 SASEGT. CDR3: CASSDRRSDQPQHF. For the CDR3, the DNA is TGTGCCAGCAGTGATAGGAGGTCTGATCAGCCCCAGCATTTT.

The V call is TRBV28, the J call TRBJ1-3, with D uncertain. Per the germline V gene, CDR1 is MDHEN and CDR2 is SYDVKM. The CDR3 sequence is 12 residues long. Trimming took off 10 bases at V and 1 base at J, with 8 bases between the two ends. The CDR3 here is CATARSGNTIYF. The CDR3 nucleotides read TGTGCCACCGCGAGGTCTGGAAACACCATATATTTT.

This clone showed up just once. The chain combines TRBV5-8 with TRBJ2-7; D not certain. V was pared by 0 bases and J by 0 bases, with 16 bases between. This CDR3 has 17 amino acids. The germline CDR1 and CDR2 sequences are SGHTS and YDEGEE. This CDR3 reads CASSLVVRHVTSYEQYF. The CDR3 nucleotides read TGTGCCAGCAGCTTGGTAGTCAGGCATGTTACCTCCTACGAGCAGTACTTC. The whole variable domain, filled in from reference TRBV5-8 and TRBJ2-7, reads EAGVTQSPTHLIKTRGQQATLRCSPISGHTSVYWYQQALGLGLQFLLWYDEGEERNRGNFPPRFSGRQFPNYSSELNVNALELEDSALYLCASSLVVRHVTSYEQYFGPGTRLTVT.